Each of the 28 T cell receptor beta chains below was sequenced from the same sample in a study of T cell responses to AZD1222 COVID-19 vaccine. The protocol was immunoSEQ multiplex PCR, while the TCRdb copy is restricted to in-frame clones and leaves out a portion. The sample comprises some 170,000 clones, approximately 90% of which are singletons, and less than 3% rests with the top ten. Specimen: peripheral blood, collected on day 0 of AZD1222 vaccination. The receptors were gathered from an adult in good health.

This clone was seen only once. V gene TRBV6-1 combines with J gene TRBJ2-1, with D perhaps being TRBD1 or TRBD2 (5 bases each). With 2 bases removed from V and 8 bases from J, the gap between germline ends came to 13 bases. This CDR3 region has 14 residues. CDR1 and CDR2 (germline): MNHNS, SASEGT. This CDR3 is CASSEPGKGDEQFF. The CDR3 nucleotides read TGTGCCAGCAGTGAACCGGGAAAAGGGGATGAGCAGTTCTTC.

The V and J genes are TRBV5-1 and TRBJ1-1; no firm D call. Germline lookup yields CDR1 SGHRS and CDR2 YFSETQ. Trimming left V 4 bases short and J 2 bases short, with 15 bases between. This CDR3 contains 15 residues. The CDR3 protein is CASSPRTDLNTEAFF. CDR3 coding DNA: TGCGCCAGCAGCCCCCGGACGGACCTAAACACTGAAGCTTTCTTT.

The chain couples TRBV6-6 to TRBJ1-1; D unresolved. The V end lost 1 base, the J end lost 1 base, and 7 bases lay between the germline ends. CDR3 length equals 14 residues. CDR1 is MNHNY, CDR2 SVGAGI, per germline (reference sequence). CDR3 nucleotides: TGTGCCAGCAGTTACTATTCGGGGAACACTGAAGCTTTCTTT. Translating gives CASSYYSGNTEAFF.

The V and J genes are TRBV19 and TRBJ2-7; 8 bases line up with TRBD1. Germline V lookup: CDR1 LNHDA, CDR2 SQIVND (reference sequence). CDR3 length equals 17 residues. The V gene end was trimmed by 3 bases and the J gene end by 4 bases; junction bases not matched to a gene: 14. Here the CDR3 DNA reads TGTGCCAGTAGTATTGGAGAGGACAGGGCCAAATTGTACGAGCAGTACTTC. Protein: CASSIGEDRAKLYEQYF.

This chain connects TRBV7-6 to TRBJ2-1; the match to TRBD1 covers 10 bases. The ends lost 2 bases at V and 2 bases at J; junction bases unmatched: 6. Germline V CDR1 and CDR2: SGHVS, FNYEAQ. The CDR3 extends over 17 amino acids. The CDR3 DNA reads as TGTGCCAGCAGCTTAAGACAGGGGGCCTTCACCTACAATGAGCAGTTCTTC. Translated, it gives CASSLRQGAFTYNEQFF.

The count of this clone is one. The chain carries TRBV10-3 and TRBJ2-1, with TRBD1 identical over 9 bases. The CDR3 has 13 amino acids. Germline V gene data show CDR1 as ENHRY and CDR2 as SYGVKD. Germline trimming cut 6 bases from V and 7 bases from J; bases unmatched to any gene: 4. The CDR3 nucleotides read TGTGCCATCAGCGGGACAGGGTTAAATGAGCAGTTCTTC. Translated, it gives CAISGTGLNEQFF.

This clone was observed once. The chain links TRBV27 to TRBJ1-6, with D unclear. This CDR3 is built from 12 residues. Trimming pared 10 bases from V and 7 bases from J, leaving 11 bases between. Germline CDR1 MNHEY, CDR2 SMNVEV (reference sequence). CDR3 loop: CATKTANSPLHF. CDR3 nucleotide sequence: TGTGCCACCAAGACGGCCAATTCACCCCTCCACTTT.

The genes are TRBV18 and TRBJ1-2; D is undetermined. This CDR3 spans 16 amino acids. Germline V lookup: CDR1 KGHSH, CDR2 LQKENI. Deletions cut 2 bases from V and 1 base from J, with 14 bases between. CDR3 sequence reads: CASSPSLGGVNYGYTF. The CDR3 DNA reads TGTGCCAGCTCACCATCTCTTGGAGGTGTTAACTATGGCTACACCTTC. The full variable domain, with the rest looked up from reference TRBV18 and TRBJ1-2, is NAGVMQNPRHLVRRRGQEARLRCSPMKGHSHVYWYRQLPEEGLKFMVYLQKENIIDESGMPKERFSAEFPKEGPSILRIQQVVRGDSAAYFCASSPSLGGVNYGYTFGSGTRLTVV.

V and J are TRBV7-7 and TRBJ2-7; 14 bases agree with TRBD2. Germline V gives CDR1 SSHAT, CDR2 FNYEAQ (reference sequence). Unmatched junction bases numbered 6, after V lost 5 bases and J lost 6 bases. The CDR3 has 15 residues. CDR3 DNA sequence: TGTGCCAGCAGCCAGGGACTAGCGGGAGAGGTCGAGCAGTACTTC. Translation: CASSQGLAGEVEQYF. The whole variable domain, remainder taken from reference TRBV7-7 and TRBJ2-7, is GAGVSQSPRYKVTKRGQDVTLRCDPISSHATLYWYQQALGQGPEFLTYFNYEAQPDKSGLPSDRFSAERPEGSISTLTIQRTEQRDSAMYRCASSQGLAGEVEQYFGPGTRLTVT.

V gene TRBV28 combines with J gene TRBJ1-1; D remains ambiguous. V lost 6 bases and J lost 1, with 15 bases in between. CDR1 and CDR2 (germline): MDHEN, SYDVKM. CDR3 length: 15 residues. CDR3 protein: CASSSVGLTNTEAFF. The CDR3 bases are TGTGCCAGCAGCTCGGTGGGGTTGACGAACACTGAAGCTTTCTTT.

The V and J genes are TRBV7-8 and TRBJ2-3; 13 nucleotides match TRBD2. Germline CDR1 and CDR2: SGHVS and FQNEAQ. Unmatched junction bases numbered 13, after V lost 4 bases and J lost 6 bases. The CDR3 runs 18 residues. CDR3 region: CASSSTSGRAGHTDTQYF. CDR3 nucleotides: TGTGCCAGCAGCTCCACTAGCGGGAGGGCCGGTCACACGGATACGCAGTATTTT.

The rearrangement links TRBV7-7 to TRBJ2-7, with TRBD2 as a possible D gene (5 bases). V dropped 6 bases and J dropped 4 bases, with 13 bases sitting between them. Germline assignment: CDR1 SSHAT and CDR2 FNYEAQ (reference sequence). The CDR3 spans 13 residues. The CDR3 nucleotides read TGTGCCAGCAGTACGGGGTTTGAGTACGAGCAGTACTTC. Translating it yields CASSTGFEYEQYF.

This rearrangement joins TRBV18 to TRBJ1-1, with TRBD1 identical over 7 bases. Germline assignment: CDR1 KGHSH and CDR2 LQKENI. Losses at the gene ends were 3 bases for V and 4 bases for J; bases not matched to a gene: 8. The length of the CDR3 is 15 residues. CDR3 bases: TGTGCCAGCTCACCCTCGGCAGGGGGGAGCACTGAAGCTTTCTTT. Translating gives CASSPSAGGSTEAFF.

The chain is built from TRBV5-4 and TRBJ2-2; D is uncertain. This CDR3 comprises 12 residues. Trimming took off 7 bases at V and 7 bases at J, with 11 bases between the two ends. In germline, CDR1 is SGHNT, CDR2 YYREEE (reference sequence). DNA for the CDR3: TGTGCCAGCGGCTCGTGGGGCGGGGAGCTGTTTTTT. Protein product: CASGSWGGELFF.

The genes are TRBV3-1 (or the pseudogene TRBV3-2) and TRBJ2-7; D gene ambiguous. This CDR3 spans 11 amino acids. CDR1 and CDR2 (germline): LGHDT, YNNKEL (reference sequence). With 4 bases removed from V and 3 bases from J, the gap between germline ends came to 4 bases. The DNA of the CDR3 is TGTGCCAGCAGCCGCCTCTACGAGCAGTACTTC. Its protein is CASSRLYEQYF.

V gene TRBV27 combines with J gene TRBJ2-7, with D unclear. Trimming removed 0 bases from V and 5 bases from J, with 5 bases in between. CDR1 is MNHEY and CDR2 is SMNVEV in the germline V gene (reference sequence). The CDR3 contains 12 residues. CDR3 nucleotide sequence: TGTGCCAGCAGTTTATCAGGGAACGAGCAGTACTTC. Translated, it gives CASSLSGNEQYF.

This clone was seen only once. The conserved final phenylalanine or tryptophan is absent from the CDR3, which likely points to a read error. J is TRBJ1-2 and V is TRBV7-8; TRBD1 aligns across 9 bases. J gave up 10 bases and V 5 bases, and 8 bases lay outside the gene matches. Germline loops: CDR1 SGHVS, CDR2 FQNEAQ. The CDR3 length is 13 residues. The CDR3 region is CASSRDREVHYTS. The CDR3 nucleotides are TGTGCCAGCAGCCGGGACAGGGAAGTCCACTACACCTCC.

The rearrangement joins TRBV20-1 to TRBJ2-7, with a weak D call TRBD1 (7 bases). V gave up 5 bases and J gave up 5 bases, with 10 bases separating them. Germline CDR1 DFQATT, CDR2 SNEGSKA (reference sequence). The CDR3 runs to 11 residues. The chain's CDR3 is CSADREDEQYF. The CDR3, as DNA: TGCAGTGCTGACAGGGAGGACGAGCAGTACTTC.

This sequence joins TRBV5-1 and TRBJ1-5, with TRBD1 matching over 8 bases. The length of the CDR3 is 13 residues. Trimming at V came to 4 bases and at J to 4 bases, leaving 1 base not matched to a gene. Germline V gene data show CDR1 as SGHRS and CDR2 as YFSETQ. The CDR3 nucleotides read TGCGCCAGCAGCAGGACAGGGAATCAGCCCCAGCATTTT. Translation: CASSRTGNQPQHF.

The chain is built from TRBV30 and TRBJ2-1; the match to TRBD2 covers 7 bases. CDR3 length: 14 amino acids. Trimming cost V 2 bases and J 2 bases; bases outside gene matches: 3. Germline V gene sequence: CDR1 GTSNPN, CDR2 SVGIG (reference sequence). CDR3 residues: CAWSSGTTYNEQFF. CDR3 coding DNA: TGTGCCTGGAGTTCCGGGACTACCTACAATGAGCAGTTCTTC.

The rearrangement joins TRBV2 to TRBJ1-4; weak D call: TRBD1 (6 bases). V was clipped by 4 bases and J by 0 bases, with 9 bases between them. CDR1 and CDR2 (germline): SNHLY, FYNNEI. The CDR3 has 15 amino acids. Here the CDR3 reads CASSVDRATNEKLFF. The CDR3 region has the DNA TGTGCCAGCAGTGTGGACAGAGCAACTAATGAAAAACTGTTTTTT.

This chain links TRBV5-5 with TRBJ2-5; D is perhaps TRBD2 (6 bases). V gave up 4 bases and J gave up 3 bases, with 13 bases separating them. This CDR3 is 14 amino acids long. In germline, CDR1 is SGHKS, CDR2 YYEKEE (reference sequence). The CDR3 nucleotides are TGTGCCAGCAGCCGTAATTGGGAGGAAGAGACCCAGTACTTC. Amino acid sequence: CASSRNWEEETQYF.

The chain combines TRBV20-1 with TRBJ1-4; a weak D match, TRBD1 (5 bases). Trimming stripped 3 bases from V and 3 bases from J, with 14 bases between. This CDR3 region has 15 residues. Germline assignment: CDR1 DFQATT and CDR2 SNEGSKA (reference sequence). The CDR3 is CSASRSTGANEKLFF. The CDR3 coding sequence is TGCAGTGCTAGTAGATCGACGGGGGCTAATGAAAAACTGTTTTTT.

The CDR3 DNA reads TGTGCCAGCAGCCCACAGGGAGCTGGAAACACCATATATTTT. Amino acids: CASSPQGAGNTIYF. The rearrangement links TRBV7-2 to TRBJ1-3, with a possible D match to TRBD1 (6 bases). V was clipped by 5 bases and J by 2 bases, with 10 bases between them. Germline V gene lookup returns CDR1 SGHTA and CDR2 FQGNSA. The CDR3 totals 14 residues.

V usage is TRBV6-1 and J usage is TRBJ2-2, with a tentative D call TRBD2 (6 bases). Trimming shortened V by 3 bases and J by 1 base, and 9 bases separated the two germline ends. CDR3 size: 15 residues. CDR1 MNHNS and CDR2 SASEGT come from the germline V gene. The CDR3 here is CASSDGTVNTGELFF. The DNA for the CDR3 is TGTGCCAGCAGTGACGGGACTGTGAACACCGGGGAGCTGTTTTTT.

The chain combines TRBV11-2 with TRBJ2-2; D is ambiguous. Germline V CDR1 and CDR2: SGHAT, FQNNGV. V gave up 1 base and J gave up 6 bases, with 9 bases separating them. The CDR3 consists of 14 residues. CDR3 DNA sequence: TGTGCCAGCAGCTTAGCCTACAATCCCGGGGAGCTGTTTTTT. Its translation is CASSLAYNPGELFF.

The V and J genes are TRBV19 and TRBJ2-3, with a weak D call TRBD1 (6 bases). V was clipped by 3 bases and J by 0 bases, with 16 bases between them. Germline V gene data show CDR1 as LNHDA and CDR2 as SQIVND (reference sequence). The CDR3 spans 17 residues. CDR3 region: CASSIGSRGPSTDTQYF. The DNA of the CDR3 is TGTGCCAGTAGTATTGGGAGCAGGGGTCCTAGCACAGATACGCAGTATTTT.

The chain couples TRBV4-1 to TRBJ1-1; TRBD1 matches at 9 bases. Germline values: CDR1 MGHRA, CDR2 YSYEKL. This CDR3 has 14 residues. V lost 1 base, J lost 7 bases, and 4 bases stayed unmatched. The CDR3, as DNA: TGCGCCAGCAGCCAAGTGGGGACAGGGAATGAAGCTTTCTTT. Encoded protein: CASSQVGTGNEAFF.